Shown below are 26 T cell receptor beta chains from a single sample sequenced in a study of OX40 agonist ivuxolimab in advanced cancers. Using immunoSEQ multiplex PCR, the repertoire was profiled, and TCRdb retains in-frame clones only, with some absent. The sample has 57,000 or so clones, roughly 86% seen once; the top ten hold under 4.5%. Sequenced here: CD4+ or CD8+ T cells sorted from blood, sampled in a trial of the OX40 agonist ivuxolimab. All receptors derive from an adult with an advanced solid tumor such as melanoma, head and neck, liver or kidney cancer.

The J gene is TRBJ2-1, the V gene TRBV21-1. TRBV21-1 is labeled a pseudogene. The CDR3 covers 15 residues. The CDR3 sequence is CASSKDWFWGNEQFF. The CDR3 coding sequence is TGTGCCAGCAGCAAAGATTGGTTCTGGGGCAATGAGCAGTTCTTC.

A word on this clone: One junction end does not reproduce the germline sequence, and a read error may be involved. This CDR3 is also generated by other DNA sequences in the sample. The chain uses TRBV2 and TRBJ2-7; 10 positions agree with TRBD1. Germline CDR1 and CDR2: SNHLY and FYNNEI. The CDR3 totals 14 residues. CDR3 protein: CASRRQGASYEQYF. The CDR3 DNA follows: TGTGCCAGCAGGAGACAGGGGGCATCCTACGAACAGTACTTC.

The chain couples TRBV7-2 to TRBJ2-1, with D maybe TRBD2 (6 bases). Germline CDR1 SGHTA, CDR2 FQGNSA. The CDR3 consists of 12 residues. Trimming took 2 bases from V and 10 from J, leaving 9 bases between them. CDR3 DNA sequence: TGTGCCAGCAGCTTAAGGACTAACGAGCAGTTCTTC. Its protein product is CASSLRTNEQFF.

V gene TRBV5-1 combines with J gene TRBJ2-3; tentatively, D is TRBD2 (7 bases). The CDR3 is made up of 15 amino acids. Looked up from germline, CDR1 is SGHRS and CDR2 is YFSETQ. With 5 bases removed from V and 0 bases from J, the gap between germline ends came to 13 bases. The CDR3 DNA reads TGCGCCAGCAGACAAAGGGGGGGTAGCACAGATACGCAGTATTTT. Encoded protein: CASRQRGGSTDTQYF.

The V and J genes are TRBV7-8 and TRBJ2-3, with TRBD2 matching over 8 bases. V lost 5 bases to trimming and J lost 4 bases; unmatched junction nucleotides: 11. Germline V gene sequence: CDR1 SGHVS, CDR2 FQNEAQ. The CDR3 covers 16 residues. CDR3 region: CASSKRAGGASDTQYF. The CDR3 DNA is TGTGCCAGCAGCAAACGGGCCGGGGGGGCTTCAGATACGCAGTATTTT.

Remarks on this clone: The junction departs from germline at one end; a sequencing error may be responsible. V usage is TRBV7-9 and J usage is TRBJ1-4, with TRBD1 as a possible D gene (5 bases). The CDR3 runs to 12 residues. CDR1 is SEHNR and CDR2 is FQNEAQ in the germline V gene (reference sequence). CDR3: CASSTQGSPPKF. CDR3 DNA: TGTGCCAGCAGCACCCAGGGCTCCCCCCCAAAATTT.

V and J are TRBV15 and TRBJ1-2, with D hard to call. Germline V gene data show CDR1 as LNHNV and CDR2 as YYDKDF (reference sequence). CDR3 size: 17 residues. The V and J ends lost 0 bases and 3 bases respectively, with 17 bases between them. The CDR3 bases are TGTGCCACCAGCAGAGATAGGGAACCAGGATACTACTATGGCTACACCTTC. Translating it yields CATSRDREPGYYYGYTF.

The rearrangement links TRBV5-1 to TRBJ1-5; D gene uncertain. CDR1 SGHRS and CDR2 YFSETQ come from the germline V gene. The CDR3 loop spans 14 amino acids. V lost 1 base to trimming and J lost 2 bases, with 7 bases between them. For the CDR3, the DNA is TGCGCCAGCAGCTTGATGGGCGGCAATCAGCCCCAGCATTTT. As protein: CASSLMGGNQPQHF. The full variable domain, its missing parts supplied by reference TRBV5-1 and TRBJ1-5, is KAGVTQTPRYLIKTRGQQVTLSCSPISGHRSVSWYQQTPGQGLQFLFEYFSETQRNKGNFPGRFSGRQFSNSRSEMNVSTLELGDSALYLCASSLMGGNQPQHFGDGTRLSIL.

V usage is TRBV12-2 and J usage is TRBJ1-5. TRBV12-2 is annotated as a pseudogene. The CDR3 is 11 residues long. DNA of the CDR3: TGTGCAAGTCGCTTCAAACCTTCCCAGCATTTT. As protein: CASRFKPSQHF.

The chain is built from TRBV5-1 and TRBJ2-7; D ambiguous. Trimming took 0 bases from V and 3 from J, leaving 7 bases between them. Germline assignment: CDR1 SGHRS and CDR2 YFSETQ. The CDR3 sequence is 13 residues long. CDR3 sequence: CASSLEKIYEQYF. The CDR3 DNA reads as TGCGCCAGCAGCTTGGAGAAGATCTACGAGCAGTACTTC.

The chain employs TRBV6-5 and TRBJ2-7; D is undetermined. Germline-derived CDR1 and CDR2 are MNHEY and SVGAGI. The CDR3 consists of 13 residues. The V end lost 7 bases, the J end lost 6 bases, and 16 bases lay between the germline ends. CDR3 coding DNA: TGTGCCAGCATCACCCCAACGTCCCTCGAGCAGTACTTC. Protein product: CASITPTSLEQYF.

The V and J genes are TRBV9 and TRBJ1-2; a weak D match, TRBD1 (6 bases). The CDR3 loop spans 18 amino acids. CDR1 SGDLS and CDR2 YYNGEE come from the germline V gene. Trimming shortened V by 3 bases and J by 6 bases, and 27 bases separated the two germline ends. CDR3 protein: CASSGQKYYGGQADGYTF. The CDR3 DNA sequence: TGTGCCAGCAGCGGCCAAAAGTACTATGGGGGGCAGGCTGATGGCTACACCTTC.

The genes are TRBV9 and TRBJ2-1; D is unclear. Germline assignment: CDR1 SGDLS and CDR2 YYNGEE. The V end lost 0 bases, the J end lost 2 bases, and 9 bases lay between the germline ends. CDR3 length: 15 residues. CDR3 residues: CASSVDGAPYNEQFF. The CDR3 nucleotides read TGTGCCAGCAGCGTAGATGGTGCGCCCTACAATGAGCAGTTCTTC.

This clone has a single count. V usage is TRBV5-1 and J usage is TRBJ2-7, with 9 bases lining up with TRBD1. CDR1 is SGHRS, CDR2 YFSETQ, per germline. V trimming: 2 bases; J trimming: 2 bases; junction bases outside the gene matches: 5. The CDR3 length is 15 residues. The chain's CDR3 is CASSFVGQGPYEQYF. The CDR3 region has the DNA TGCGCCAGCAGCTTCGTAGGACAGGGGCCCTACGAGCAGTACTTC.

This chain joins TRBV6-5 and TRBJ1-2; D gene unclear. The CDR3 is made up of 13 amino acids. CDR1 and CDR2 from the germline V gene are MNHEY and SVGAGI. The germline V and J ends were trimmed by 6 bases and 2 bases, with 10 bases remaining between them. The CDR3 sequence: CASSANGNYGYTF. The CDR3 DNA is TGTGCCAGCAGCGCTAACGGGAACTATGGCTACACCTTC.

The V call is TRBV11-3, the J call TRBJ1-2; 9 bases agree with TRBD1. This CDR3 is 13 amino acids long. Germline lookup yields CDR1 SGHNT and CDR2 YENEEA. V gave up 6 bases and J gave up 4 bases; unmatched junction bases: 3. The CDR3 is CASSPTGGYGYTF. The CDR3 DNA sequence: TGTGCCAGCAGTCCGACAGGGGGCTATGGCTACACCTTC.

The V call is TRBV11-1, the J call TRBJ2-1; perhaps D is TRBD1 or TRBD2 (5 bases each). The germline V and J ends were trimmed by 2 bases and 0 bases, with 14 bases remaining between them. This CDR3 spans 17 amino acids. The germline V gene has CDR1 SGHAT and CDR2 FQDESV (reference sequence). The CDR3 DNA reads TGTGCCAGCAGCTTATCGAGGGGAGTTAGCTCCTACAATGAGCAGTTCTTC. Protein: CASSLSRGVSSYNEQFF.

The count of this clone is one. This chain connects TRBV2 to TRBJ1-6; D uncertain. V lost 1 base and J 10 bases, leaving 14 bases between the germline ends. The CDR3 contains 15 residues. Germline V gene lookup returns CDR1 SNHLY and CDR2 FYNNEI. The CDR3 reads CASSEGPNKKSPLHF. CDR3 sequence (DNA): TGTGCCAGCAGTGAAGGGCCCAACAAGAAATCACCCCTCCACTTT.

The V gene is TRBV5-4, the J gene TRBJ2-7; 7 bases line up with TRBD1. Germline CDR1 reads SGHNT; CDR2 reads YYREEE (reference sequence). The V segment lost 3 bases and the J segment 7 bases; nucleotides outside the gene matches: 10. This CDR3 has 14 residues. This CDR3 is CASSSRDSPWEQYF. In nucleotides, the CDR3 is TGTGCCAGCAGCTCCCGGGACAGCCCATGGGAGCAGTACTTC. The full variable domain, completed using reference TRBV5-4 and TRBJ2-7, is ETGVTQSPTHLIKTRGQQVTLRCSSQSGHNTVSWYQQALGQGPQFIFQYYREEENGRGNFPPRFSGLQFPNYSSELNVNALELDDSALYLCASSSRDSPWEQYFGPGTRLTVT.

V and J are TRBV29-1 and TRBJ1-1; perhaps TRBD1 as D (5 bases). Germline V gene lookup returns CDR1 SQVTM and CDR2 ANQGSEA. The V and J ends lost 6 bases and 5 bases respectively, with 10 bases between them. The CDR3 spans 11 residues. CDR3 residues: CSVGDATEAFF. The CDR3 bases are TGCAGCGTAGGGGATGCAACTGAAGCTTTCTTT.

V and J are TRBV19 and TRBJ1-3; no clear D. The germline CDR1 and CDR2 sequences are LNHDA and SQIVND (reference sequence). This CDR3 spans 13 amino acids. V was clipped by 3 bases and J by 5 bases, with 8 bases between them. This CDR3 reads CASSMTSRNTIYF. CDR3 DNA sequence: TGTGCCAGTAGTATGACAAGCCGAAACACCATATATTTT.

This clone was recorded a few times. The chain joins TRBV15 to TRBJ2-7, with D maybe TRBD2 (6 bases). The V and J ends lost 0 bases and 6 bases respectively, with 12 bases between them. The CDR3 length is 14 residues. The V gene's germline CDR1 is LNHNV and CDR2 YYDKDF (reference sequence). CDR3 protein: CATSRDGGSGEQYF. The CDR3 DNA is TGTGCCACCAGCAGAGACGGGGGTTCCGGCGAGCAGTACTTC.

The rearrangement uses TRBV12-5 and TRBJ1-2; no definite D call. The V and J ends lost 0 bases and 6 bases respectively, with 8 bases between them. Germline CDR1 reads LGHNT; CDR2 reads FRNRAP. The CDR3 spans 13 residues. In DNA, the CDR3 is TGTGCTAGTGGTTTGGTGACCGCAAATGGCTACACCTTC. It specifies CASGLVTANGYTF.

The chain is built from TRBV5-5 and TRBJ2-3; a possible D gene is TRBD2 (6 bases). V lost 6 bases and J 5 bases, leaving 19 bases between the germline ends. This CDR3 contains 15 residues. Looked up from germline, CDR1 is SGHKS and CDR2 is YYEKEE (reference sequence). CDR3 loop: CASIPVTAGIDTQYF. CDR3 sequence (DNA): TGTGCCAGCATCCCCGTTACTGCGGGGATAGATACGCAGTATTTT.

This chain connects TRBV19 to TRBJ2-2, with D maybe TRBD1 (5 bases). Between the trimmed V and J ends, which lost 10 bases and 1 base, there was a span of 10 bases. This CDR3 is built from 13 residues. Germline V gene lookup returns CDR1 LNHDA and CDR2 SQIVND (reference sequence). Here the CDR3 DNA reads TGTGCCATTACGGACAAGAACACCGGGGAGCTGTTTTTT. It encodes CAITDKNTGELFF.

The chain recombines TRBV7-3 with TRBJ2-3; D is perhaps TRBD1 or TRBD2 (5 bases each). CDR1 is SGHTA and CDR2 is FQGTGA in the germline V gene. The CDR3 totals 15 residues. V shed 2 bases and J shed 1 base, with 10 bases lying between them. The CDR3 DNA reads TGTGCCAGCAGCTTACAGGGACGTGGCACAGATACGCAGTATTTT. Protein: CASSLQGRGTDTQYF.